The 9 T cell receptor beta chains given below trace back to one sample, sequenced in a study of Ad26.COV2.S vaccination and SARS-CoV-2 variants. TCRdb's copy holds only in-frame clones and misses some; the assay was immunoSEQ multiplex PCR. The sample includes 300,000 to 400,000 clones, less than 90% of them seen just once. Described treatment: roughly 20 received Ad26.COV2.S at low or high dose, single or two shots; 5 received placebo; per-sample allocation not given. Vaccine and placebo recipients were sampled on day 63 after the first injection. Sequencing used peripheral blood, obtained in a trial of Ad26.COV2.S vaccine versus placebo. The receptors originated from a person aged 18-65 years who received the Ad26.COV2.S COVID-19 vaccine or a placebo.

The chain combines TRBV5-1 with TRBJ1-3; D is perhaps TRBD1 (5 bases). The CDR3 totals 16 residues. With 0 bases removed from V and 0 bases from J, the gap between germline ends came to 10 bases. Looked up from germline, CDR1 is SGHRS and CDR2 is YFSETQ. The CDR3 protein is CASSLGGPSSGNTIYF. In nucleotides, the CDR3 is TGCGCCAGCAGCTTGGGGGGCCCGAGCTCTGGAAACACCATATATTTT.

The chain joins TRBV4-1 to TRBJ2-1; no clear D. The germline V and J ends were trimmed by 0 bases and 5 bases, with 11 bases remaining between them. The germline CDR1 and CDR2 sequences are MGHRA and YSYEKL. The CDR3 has 15 residues. CDR3 loop: CASSQDGRYHNEQFF. The CDR3 region has the DNA TGCGCCAGCAGCCAAGATGGACGTTACCACAATGAGCAGTTCTTC.

The chain combines TRBV29-1 with TRBJ2-1, with D perhaps matching TRBD2 (6 bases). The CDR3 has 12 amino acids. Trimming shortened V by 7 bases and J by 9 bases, and 16 bases separated the two germline ends. Germline-derived CDR1 and CDR2 are SQVTM and ANQGSEA. Here the CDR3 reads CSGGEIFGEQFF. For the CDR3, the DNA is TGCAGCGGGGGGGAAATTTTTGGTGAGCAGTTCTTC.

The chain links TRBV28 to TRBJ1-2; 7 nucleotides match TRBD1. The CDR3 covers 13 residues. The germline gives CDR1 MDHEN, CDR2 SYDVKM. V was clipped by 4 bases and J by 4 bases; unmatched bases: 3. CDR3 sequence reads: CASSSGQLYGYTF. DNA of the CDR3: TGTGCCAGCAGTTCGGGACAGCTCTATGGCTACACCTTC.

CDR3 residues: CASSQDTGTGELFF. CDR3 DNA sequence: TGCGCCAGCAGCCAAGATACGGGCACCGGGGAGCTGTTTTTT. The chain joins TRBV4-3 to TRBJ2-2; no firm D call. Germline CDR1 and CDR2: LGHNA and YSLEER. The CDR3 extends over 14 amino acids. V lost 0 bases, J lost 4 bases, and 6 bases lay in between.

The chain is built from TRBV13 and TRBJ1-1; 7 nucleotides line up with TRBD1. The CDR3 length is 17 residues. The ends lost 5 bases at V and 3 bases at J; junction bases unmatched: 15. The germline V gene encodes CDR1 PRHDT and CDR2 FYEKMQ (reference sequence). CDR3: CASSHIQGSPGDTEAFF. In DNA form, the CDR3 reads TGTGCCAGCAGCCACATACAGGGGTCTCCGGGGGACACTGAAGCTTTCTTT.

J is TRBJ2-3 and V is TRBV28; D tentatively fits TRBD1 or TRBD2 (5 bases each). From germline, CDR1 is MDHEN and CDR2 SYDVKM. The V end lost 2 bases, the J end lost 5 bases, and 5 bases lay between the germline ends. The CDR3 is made up of 12 amino acids. CDR3 sequence: CASSLGGDTQYF. For the CDR3, the DNA is TGTGCCAGCAGTTTAGGGGGAGATACGCAGTATTTT.

The V and J genes are TRBV6-5 and TRBJ2-4; possible D gene TRBD1, 5 bases. Germline CDR1 and CDR2: MNHEY and SVGAGI. Between the trimmed V and J ends, which lost 8 bases and 7 bases, there was a span of 12 bases. The CDR3 covers 12 residues. The CDR3 coding sequence is TGTGCCAGCGCGACAGAATCGAACATTCAGTACTTC. This codes for CASATESNIQYF.

J is TRBJ1-1 and V is TRBV6-2 or TRBV6-3; tentative D call: TRBD1 (5 bases). The V end was cut by 4 bases, the J end by 0 bases, with 9 bases between. CDR3 size: 14 residues. CDR1 is MNHEY and CDR2 is SVGEGT in the germline V gene. The CDR3 is CASSLGTVNTEAFF. CDR3 nucleotide sequence: TGTGCCAGCAGTTTAGGGACGGTGAACACTGAAGCTTTCTTT.